Presented here are 7 T cell receptor beta chains from one specimen sequenced in a study of blood T cell repertoires in COVID-19. Profiling relied on immunoSEQ multiplex PCR, and the TCRdb table lists in-frame clones only, not all of them. The sample has 50,000 to 75,000 clones, around 92% seen once. Sequenced sample: peripheral blood. The receptors stem from a man over 45 with active COVID-19.

The rearrangement links TRBV19 to TRBJ2-7; possible D gene TRBD2, 6 bases. Germline lookup yields CDR1 LNHDA and CDR2 SQIVND (reference sequence). V gave up 6 bases and J gave up 3 bases, with 18 bases separating them. CDR3 length equals 15 residues. For the CDR3, the DNA is TGTGCCAGTAGGCGGGAAATGTTCGGTGACTACGAGCAGTACTTC. Translating gives CASRREMFGDYEQYF. Supplemented by reference TRBV19 and TRBJ2-7, the full variable domain reads DGGITQSPKYLFRKEGQNVTLSCEQNLNHDAMYWYRQDPGQGLRLIYYSQIVNDFQKGDIAEGYSVSREKKESFPLTVTSAQKNPTAFYLCASRREMFGDYEQYFGPGTRLTVT.

The chain uses TRBV11-3 and TRBJ1-1; D is uncertain. Deletions cut 3 bases from V and 1 base from J, with 3 bases between. The CDR3 length is 12 residues. Germline V lookup: CDR1 SGHNT, CDR2 YENEEA. In DNA, the CDR3 is TGTGCCAGCAGCTTCGGGAACACTGAAGCTTTCTTT. Protein: CASSFGNTEAFF.

This rearrangement joins TRBV10-3 to TRBJ2-3, with 8 bases identical to TRBD1. V lost 6 bases and J lost 9; bases outside the gene matches: 5. The germline V gene has CDR1 ENHRY and CDR2 SYGVKD. The CDR3 is made up of 12 amino acids. The CDR3 is CAIRTGDWTQYF. Here the CDR3 DNA reads TGTGCCATCAGGACAGGGGACTGGACGCAGTATTTT.

The chain has TRBV19 and TRBJ1-2; 7 bases map to TRBD1. J gave up 2 bases and V 4 bases, and 7 bases lay outside the gene matches. From germline, CDR1 is LNHDA and CDR2 SQIVND (reference sequence). CDR3 length: 15 residues. The DNA of the CDR3 is TGTGCCAGTAGTACCTCTCCGGGACAGAACTATGGCTACACCTTC. Translated: CASSTSPGQNYGYTF.

This sequence joins TRBV4-3 and TRBJ2-5; TRBD1 aligns across 8 bases. The CDR3 sequence is 17 residues long. With V trimmed by 4 bases and J by 1 base, 11 bases remained unmatched. The germline gives CDR1 LGHNA, CDR2 YSLEER. The CDR3 protein is CASSPLLGTGVQETQYF. The CDR3 DNA sequence: TGCGCCAGCAGCCCCCTGTTGGGGACAGGAGTCCAAGAGACCCAGTACTTC.

In its sample, this clone was seen once. This rearrangement joins TRBV24-1 to TRBJ1-5, with TRBD1 as a possible D gene (6 bases). This CDR3 is built from 13 residues. Germline CDR1 reads KGHDR; CDR2 reads SFDVKD. The V gene lost 9 bases and the J gene lost 0 bases, with 8 bases spanning the gap. This chain's CDR3 is CATGQFSNQPQHF. Here the CDR3 DNA reads TGTGCCACCGGACAGTTTAGCAATCAGCCCCAGCATTTT.

The chain is built from TRBV19 and TRBJ1-5, with D possibly matching TRBD1 (6 bases). Between the trimmed V and J ends, which lost 1 base and 3 bases, there was a span of 13 bases. Germline V CDR1 and CDR2: LNHDA, SQIVND (reference sequence). The CDR3 contains 16 residues. As DNA, the CDR3 is TGTGCCAGTAGTATAGTATGGACAGCAGACAATCAGCCCCAGCATTTT. Amino acid sequence: CASSIVWTADNQPQHF.